The TCR beta chain under discussion was sequenced for a study of T cell responses to AZD1222 COVID-19 vaccine. Data came from immunoSEQ multiplex PCR; TCRdb stores just in-frame clones and leaves some out. The table records around 150,000 clones, under 95% of them present only once. The CDR3 consists of 13 residues. Per germline, CDR1 GTSNPN and CDR2 SVGIG (reference sequence). The V gene end was trimmed by 1 base and the J gene end by 10 bases; junction bases not matched to a gene: 8. Samples with a second dose at about 4 or about 12 weeks were pooled together. This TCR was recovered from an adult who received the AZD1222 COVID-19 vaccine. This rearrangement joins TRBV30 to TRBJ1-1; 8 bases line up with TRBD1. This specimen consisted of peripheral blood, obtained 28 days after the second AZD1222 dose. The CDR3 sequence is CAWSGAGGWGAFF. Here the CDR3 DNA reads TGTGCCTGGAGTGGAGCAGGGGGCTGGGGAGCTTTCTTT.